The entry that follows covers one T cell receptor (beta chain) sequence. Generated by immunoSEQ multiplex PCR, the TCRdb table keeps only in-frame clones and is missing some. The sample records 43,000 or so clones, about 90% being singletons. This sample stems from a study of T cell changes during pregnancy in multiple sclerosis. The TCR comes from a female donor with multiple sclerosis, enrolled in a pregnancy study. Material: peripheral blood, obtained in the first trimester of pregnancy.

CDR3 DNA sequence: TGCGCCAGCAGCCAAGGTGTTGGGTTCCGGGGGACCCAGTACTTC. Translated: CASSQGVGFRGTQYF. The chain employs TRBV4-3 and TRBJ2-5; possibly TRBD2 for D (5 bases). The V end was cut by 1 base, the J end by 7 bases, with 16 bases between. Germline CDR1 reads LGHNA; CDR2 reads YSLEER. This CDR3 contains 15 residues.